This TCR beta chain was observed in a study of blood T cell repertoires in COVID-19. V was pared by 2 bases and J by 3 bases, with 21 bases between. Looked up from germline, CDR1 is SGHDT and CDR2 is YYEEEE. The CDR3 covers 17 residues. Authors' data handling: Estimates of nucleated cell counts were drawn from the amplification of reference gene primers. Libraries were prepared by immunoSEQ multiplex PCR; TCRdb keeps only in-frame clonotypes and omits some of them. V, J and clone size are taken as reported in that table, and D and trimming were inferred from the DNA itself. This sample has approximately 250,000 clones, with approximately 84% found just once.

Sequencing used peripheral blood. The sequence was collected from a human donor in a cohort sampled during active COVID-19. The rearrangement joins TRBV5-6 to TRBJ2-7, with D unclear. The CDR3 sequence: CASSFVLSGTAIYEQYF. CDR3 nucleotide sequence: TGTGCCAGCAGCTTTGTTCTGTCTGGCACAGCAATCTACGAGCAGTACTTC.